This entry lists 16 T cell receptor beta chains sequenced from one sample in a study of blood T cell repertoires in COVID-19. TCRdb's table, derived via immunoSEQ multiplex PCR, lists solely in-frame clones and lacks some. The sample lists approximately 150,000 clones, about 90% seen once, with around 4% in the top ten. Sequencing used peripheral blood. The source is a woman between 55 and 75 years old with active or convalescent COVID-19.

V usage is TRBV6-5 and J usage is TRBJ1-4; D possibly corresponds to TRBD1 (5 bases). The CDR3 is made up of 12 amino acids. Germline CDR1 is MNHEY and CDR2 is SVGAGI. The V end lost 6 bases, the J end lost 8 bases, and 10 bases lay between the germline ends. CDR3 DNA: TGTGCCAGCAGGGACATTGGCGAAAAACTGTTTTTT. This encodes CASRDIGEKLFF.

The V and J genes are TRBV10-3 and TRBJ1-1, with TRBD1 as a possible D gene (5 bases). CDR1 ENHRY and CDR2 SYGVKD come from the germline V gene. V was clipped by 2 bases and J by 6 bases, with 10 bases between them. The CDR3 length is 13 residues. This CDR3 reads CAISENRDSEAFF. CDR3 DNA: TGTGCCATCAGTGAGAATAGGGACTCTGAAGCTTTCTTT.

The V call is TRBV6-2 or TRBV6-3, the J call TRBJ1-2; a possible D gene is TRBD1 (6 bases). The germline CDR1 and CDR2 sequences are MNHEY and SVGEGT. The CDR3 consists of 15 residues. Trimming cost V 4 bases and J 2 bases, with 14 bases left between them. CDR3 bases: TGTGCCAGCAGTTCGGGGGGGCAAGTAAACTATGGCTACACCTTC. Translation gives CASSSGGQVNYGYTF.

The rearrangement joins TRBV30 to TRBJ1-5, with D perhaps TRBD1 (6 bases). The CDR3 spans 14 residues. V lost 4 bases, J lost 0 bases, and 10 bases lay in between. Germline lookup yields CDR1 GTSNPN and CDR2 SVGIG (reference sequence). CDR3 amino acids: CAWKEDSSNQPQHF. CDR3 bases: TGTGCCTGGAAAGAGGACAGTAGCAATCAGCCCCAGCATTTT. Full variable domain (rest looked up from reference TRBV30 and TRBJ1-5): SQTIHQWPATLVQPVGSPLSLECTVEGTSNPNLYWYRQAAGRGLQLLFYSVGIGQISSEVPQNLSASRPQDRQFILSSKKLLLSDSGFYLCAWKEDSSNQPQHFGDGTRLSIL.

This chain joins TRBV5-8 and TRBJ1-5, with a possible D match to TRBD1 (6 bases). CDR3 length: 15 amino acids. Germline CDR1 SGHTS, CDR2 YDEGEE. Trimming stripped 0 bases from V and 7 bases from J, with 14 bases between. CDR3 sequence: CASSLGVQGNQPQHF. As DNA, the CDR3 is TGTGCCAGCAGCTTGGGGGTTCAGGGGAACCAGCCCCAGCATTTT.

The J gene is TRBJ1-5, the V gene TRBV6-2 or TRBV6-3; D uncertain. In germline, CDR1 is MNHEY, CDR2 SVGEGT. The CDR3 length is 16 residues. Trimming cost V 2 bases and J 1 base, with 12 bases left between them. The chain's CDR3 is CASSYESALSNQPQHF. In DNA form, the CDR3 reads TGTGCCAGCAGTTACGAGTCCGCTTTGAGCAATCAGCCCCAGCATTTT.

The rearrangement links TRBV2 to TRBJ1-1, with D possibly TRBD1 on 6 matching bases. From germline, CDR1 is SNHLY and CDR2 FYNNEI. The CDR3 consists of 16 residues. V lost 4 bases and J lost 4, with 19 bases in between. The CDR3 protein is CASSGDPGVLGTEAFF. The CDR3 nucleotides are TGTGCCAGCAGTGGGGACCCAGGGGTTTTGGGCACTGAAGCTTTCTTT.

The chain couples TRBV10-2 to TRBJ2-7; TRBD2 might be the D (6 bases). Germline V gene sequence: CDR1 WSHSY, CDR2 SAAADI. V lost 3 bases, J lost 1 base, and 10 bases lay in between. The CDR3 runs to 14 residues. DNA of the CDR3: TGCGCCAGCAGTGAAACAGGAGGGTCCTACGAGCAGTACTTC. Translated: CASSETGGSYEQYF.

In this sample, this clone turned up once. This rearrangement joins TRBV9 to TRBJ1-3; 8 nucleotides match TRBD1. This CDR3 spans 14 amino acids. Germline CDR1 and CDR2: SGDLS and YYNGEE. Trimming removed 1 base from V and 4 bases from J; junction bases left unmatched: 1. The CDR3 DNA is TGTGCCAGCAGCGTATGGACAGGGGGAAACACCATATATTTT. This gives the protein CASSVWTGGNTIYF.

The rearrangement links TRBV4-3 to TRBJ2-1; tentative D call: TRBD2 (5 bases). Germline V lookup: CDR1 LGHNA, CDR2 YSLEER. The CDR3 is 16 amino acids. With 4 bases removed from V and 2 bases from J, the gap between germline ends came to 15 bases. The chain's CDR3 is CASSPRPRGTYNEQFF. The CDR3 coding sequence is TGCGCCAGCAGCCCCCGGCCTAGAGGGACCTACAATGAGCAGTTCTTC.

The V gene is TRBV25-1, the J gene TRBJ1-5; no clear D. This CDR3 region has 13 residues. V was trimmed by 1 base and J by 5 bases, leaving 6 bases between them. Germline CDR1 and CDR2: MGHDK and SYGVNS. CDR3 amino acids: CASSESGYQPQHF. The CDR3 coding sequence is TGTGCCAGCAGTGAATCGGGGTATCAGCCCCAGCATTTT.

The CDR3: CASSVFGQGIYEQFF. The CDR3 nucleotides read TGTGCCAGCAGCGTATTTGGACAGGGGATTTACGAGCAGTTCTTC. The V gene is TRBV9, the J gene TRBJ2-1; TRBD1 agrees at 9 bases. The V gene's germline CDR1 is SGDLS and CDR2 YYNGEE. The J segment lost 10 bases and the V segment lost 1 base, leaving 9 bases of the junction unmatched. This CDR3 is built from 15 residues.

In nucleotides, the CDR3 is TGTGCCAGCAGCATTAGGGCAGGGGGCGAGAACATTCAGTACTTC. This sequence encodes CASSIRAGGENIQYF. The chain couples TRBV7-2 to TRBJ2-4; 8 nucleotides line up with TRBD1. The J segment lost 7 bases and the V segment lost 5 bases, leaving 10 bases of the junction unmatched. This CDR3 spans 15 amino acids. Germline CDR1 SGHTA, CDR2 FQGNSA.

This clone was picked up a small number of times. The DNA of the CDR3 is TGTGCCAGCTCACCTGTCGGTCCGGGGGTTAATGAAAAACTGTTTTTT. Translating it yields CASSPVGPGVNEKLFF. The V and J genes are TRBV18 and TRBJ1-4; TRBD1 is a possible D gene (5 bases). V dropped 3 bases and J dropped 4 bases, with 15 bases sitting between them. This CDR3 is built from 16 residues. Germline CDR1 KGHSH, CDR2 LQKENI.

V is TRBV25-1 and J is TRBJ2-3, with D perhaps TRBD1 (5 bases). V lost 3 bases and J 6 bases, leaving 13 bases between the germline ends. The CDR3 totals 14 residues. Germline V gene sequence: CDR1 MGHDK, CDR2 SYGVNS. CDR3 in DNA: TGTGCCAGCAGTGACCCAGGGCTGGGGGATACGCAGTATTTT. It translates to CASSDPGLGDTQYF.

This rearrangement joins TRBV9 to TRBJ2-5, with 10 bases that match TRBD2. This CDR3 is 16 amino acids long. The germline gives CDR1 SGDLS, CDR2 YYNGEE. V trimming: 4 bases; J trimming: 1 base; junction bases outside the gene matches: 7. The CDR3 DNA sequence: TGTGCCAGCAGCCATCCCAGGACTAGCGGCCAAGAGACCCAGTACTTC. Translating gives CASSHPRTSGQETQYF.